The 13 T cell receptor beta chains listed next were all sequenced from one sample in a study of shared clonotypes between healthy human individuals. Clones were read by immunoSEQ multiplex PCR, and TCRdb kept only the in-frame ones, dropping some. The table records some 2,400,000 clones, almost 96% of them present only once. Input material: naive CD4+ T cells sorted from blood. Subset: CD45RA+ positively selected. The receptors shown here come from a man aged 18-30 years in good health.

CDR3 residues: CASSPRLDQETQYF. Here the CDR3 DNA reads TGTGCCAGCAGCCCTAGACTAGATCAAGAGACCCAGTACTTC. The gene calls are TRBV7-2 and TRBJ2-5; D possibly corresponds to TRBD2 (6 bases). The germline V gene encodes CDR1 SGHTA and CDR2 FQGNSA. Trimming left V 5 bases short and J 2 bases short, with 12 bases between. CDR3 length: 14 residues. The full variable domain, with the rest looked up from reference TRBV7-2 and TRBJ2-5, is GAGVSQSPSNKVTEKGKDVELRCDPISGHTALYWYRQSLGQGLEFLIYFQGNSAPDKSGLPSDRFSAERTGGSVSTLTIQRTQQEDSAVYLCASSPRLDQETQYFGPGTRLLVL.

V is TRBV6-1 and J is TRBJ2-7; a weak D match, TRBD1 (6 bases). Germline V gives CDR1 MNHNS, CDR2 SASEGT. The CDR3 has 13 residues. The germline V and J ends were trimmed by 6 bases and 3 bases, with 12 bases remaining between them. CDR3 region: CASSRTDYYEQYF. As DNA, the CDR3 is TGTGCCAGCAGCCGGACAGATTACTACGAGCAGTACTTC.

The chain uses TRBV6-1 and TRBJ2-6; a possible D gene is TRBD1 (6 bases). The CDR3 runs to 17 residues. Germline CDR1 reads MNHNS; CDR2 reads SASEGT. V lost 5 bases to trimming and J lost 0 bases, with 14 bases between them. The CDR3 here is CASSKGGRGSGANVLTF. DNA of the CDR3: TGTGCCAGCAGTAAAGGGGGTCGCGGCTCTGGGGCCAACGTCCTGACTTTC.

V gene TRBV5-1 combines with J gene TRBJ1-4; 9 nucleotides match TRBD1. The CDR3 is made up of 17 amino acids. CDR1 is SGHRS and CDR2 is YFSETQ in the germline V gene. V dropped 0 bases and J dropped 5; count of bases not matched to a gene: 8. In nucleotides, the CDR3 is TGCGCCAGCAGCTTGGCCGCGGGAGGACAGGGGAATGAAAAACTGTTTTTT. Amino acids: CASSLAAGGQGNEKLFF.

The V gene is TRBV9, the J gene TRBJ2-2, with D perhaps matching TRBD1 (6 bases). The CDR3 has 15 amino acids. Trimming pared 4 bases from V and 0 bases from J, leaving 10 bases between. Germline V gene lookup returns CDR1 SGDLS and CDR2 YYNGEE. As DNA, the CDR3 is TGTGCCAGCAGCACCCGGACAGCGAACACCGGGGAGCTGTTTTTT. Protein: CASSTRTANTGELFF.

The chain combines TRBV7-2 with TRBJ2-5; D is unresolved. The CDR3 totals 14 residues. CDR1 is SGHTA, CDR2 FQGNSA, per germline. The V end lost 1 base, the J end lost 2 bases, and 8 bases lay between the germline ends. The CDR3 region has the DNA TGTGCCAGCAGCTTAGGTAACCGGCAAGAGACCCAGTACTTC. Translated, it gives CASSLGNRQETQYF. Looking up the rest from reference TRBV7-2 and TRBJ2-5 gives the full variable domain: GAGVSQSPSNKVTEKGKDVELRCDPISGHTALYWYRQSLGQGLEFLIYFQGNSAPDKSGLPSDRFSAERTGGSVSTLTIQRTQQEDSAVYLCASSLGNRQETQYFGPGTRLLVL.

The chain links TRBV29-1 to TRBJ2-7; 8 bases are shared with TRBD2. V dropped 6 bases and J dropped 3; count of bases not matched to a gene: 4. The CDR3 is 12 residues long. Germline V CDR1 and CDR2: SQVTM, ANQGSEA. CDR3 protein: CSVPGLGYEQYF. For the CDR3, the DNA is TGCAGCGTCCCGGGACTAGGCTACGAGCAGTACTTC.

Remarks on this clone: This could be a read error, since a much larger clone is one nucleotide away. Other DNA sequences within the sample encode an identical CDR3. The rearrangement uses TRBV5-1 and TRBJ2-3; D unclear. The CDR3 has 13 residues. Per the germline V gene, CDR1 is SGHRS and CDR2 is YFSETQ. The V end was cut by 0 bases, the J end by 3 bases, with 5 bases between. The chain's CDR3 is CASSLGGTDTQYF. The CDR3 bases are TGCGCCAGCAGCTTGGGGGGAACAGATACGCAGTATTTT.

This clone was seen only once. This CDR3 is CASSGDRATYEQYF. DNA of the CDR3: TGCGCCAGCAGTGGGGACAGGGCCACCTACGAGCAGTACTTC. The V and J genes are TRBV10-1 and TRBJ2-7, with 9 bases identical to TRBD1. This CDR3 is built from 14 residues. CDR1 is WNHNN, CDR2 SYGVQD, per germline (reference sequence). V lost 4 bases and J lost 2; bases outside the gene matches: 3.

This chain joins TRBV19 and TRBJ1-6; possibly TRBD1 for D (5 bases). The CDR3 has 12 residues. Per the germline V gene, CDR1 is LNHDA and CDR2 is SQIVND (reference sequence). The V gene lost 6 bases and the J gene lost 7 bases, with 7 bases spanning the gap. In nucleotides, the CDR3 is TGTGCCAGTAGAGGGGTAAATTCACCCCTCCACTTT. This gives the protein CASRGVNSPLHF.

The chain joins TRBV18 to TRBJ2-7; D gene ambiguous. The V end was cut by 3 bases, the J end by 7 bases, with 16 bases between. This CDR3 is built from 14 residues. Germline-derived CDR1 and CDR2 are KGHSH and LQKENI. The CDR3 DNA reads as TGTGCCAGCTCACCGGGCAGCCCTCTACGAGAGCAGTACTTC. Translation gives CASSPGSPLREQYF.

The chain links TRBV5-1 to TRBJ1-1; D is possibly TRBD1 (5 bases). Germline lookup yields CDR1 SGHRS and CDR2 YFSETQ. The CDR3 consists of 18 residues. The V end lost 4 bases, the J end lost 4 bases, and 26 bases lay between the germline ends. CDR3 in amino acids: CASSTRGWAGLSGTEAFF. CDR3 DNA: TGCGCCAGCAGCACCCGGGGGTGGGCAGGGCTGAGCGGCACTGAAGCTTTCTTT.

The chain recombines TRBV28 with TRBJ2-4; D ambiguous. V lost 3 bases and J 0 bases, leaving 9 bases between the germline ends. Germline loops: CDR1 MDHEN, CDR2 SYDVKM. This CDR3 has 15 residues. CDR3: CASSFAALAKNIQYF. The DNA of the CDR3 is TGTGCCAGCAGTTTTGCAGCTCTAGCCAAAAACATTCAGTACTTC.